This TCR beta chain was retrieved from a study of cytomegalovirus exposure and HLA in healthy donors. Study findings and constraints: Researchers reported in a later analysis that a missense DCLRE1C variant was tied to TCR beta V- and J-gene trimming. In vitro data verified a few CMV-associated chains as specific for CMV antigens.

In the PCR, 60 Vbeta and 13 Jbeta primers were used. Data came from immunoSEQ multiplex PCR; TCRdb stores just in-frame clones and leaves some out. The profile covers 65,000 or so clones, with roughly 80% appearing a single time and less than 3.5% taken by the ten largest. This clone was observed once. Its antigen is currently unknown. The V and J ends lost 4 bases and 0 bases respectively, with 16 bases between them. The CDR3 is made up of 17 amino acids. Germline CDR1 and CDR2: SGHNT and YENEEA. The rearrangement joins TRBV11-3 to TRBJ1-5; possibly TRBD1 for D (5 bases). This sequence was found in a girl aged 5-17 years in good health and CMV-seropositive. The source material was PBMCs. For the CDR3, the DNA is TGTGCCAGCAGCTCGCACCTACCGACAGTTAGCAATCAGCCCCAGCATTTT. It is translated as CASSSHLPTVSNQPQHF. Filled out from reference TRBV11-3 and TRBJ1-5, the complete variable domain reads EAGVVQSPRYKIIEKKQPVAFWCNPISGHNTLYWYLQNLGQGPELLIRYENEEAVDDSQLPKDRFSAERLKGVDSTLKIQPAELGDSAVYLCASSSHLPTVSNQPQHFGDGTRLSIL.